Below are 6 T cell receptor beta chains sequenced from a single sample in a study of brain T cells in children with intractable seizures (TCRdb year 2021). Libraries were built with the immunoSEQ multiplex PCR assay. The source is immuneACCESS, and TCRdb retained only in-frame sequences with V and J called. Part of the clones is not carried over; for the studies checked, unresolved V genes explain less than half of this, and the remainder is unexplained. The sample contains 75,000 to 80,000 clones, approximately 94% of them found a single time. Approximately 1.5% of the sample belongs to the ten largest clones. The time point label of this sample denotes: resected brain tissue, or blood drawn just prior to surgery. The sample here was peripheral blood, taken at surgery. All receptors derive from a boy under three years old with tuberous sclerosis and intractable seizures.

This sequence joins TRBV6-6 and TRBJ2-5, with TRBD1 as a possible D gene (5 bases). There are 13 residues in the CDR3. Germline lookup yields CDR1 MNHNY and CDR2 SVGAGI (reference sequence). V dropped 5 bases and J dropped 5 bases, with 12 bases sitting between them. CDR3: CASSQGFGETQYF. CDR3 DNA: TGTGCCAGCAGTCAGGGCTTCGGTGAGACCCAGTACTTC.

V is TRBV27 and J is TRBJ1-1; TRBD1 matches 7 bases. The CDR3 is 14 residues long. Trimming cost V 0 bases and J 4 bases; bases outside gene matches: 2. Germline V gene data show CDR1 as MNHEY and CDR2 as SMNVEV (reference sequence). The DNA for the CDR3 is TGTGCCAGCAGTTTATCCGCAGGGGGCACTGAAGCTTTCTTT. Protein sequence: CASSLSAGGTEAFF.

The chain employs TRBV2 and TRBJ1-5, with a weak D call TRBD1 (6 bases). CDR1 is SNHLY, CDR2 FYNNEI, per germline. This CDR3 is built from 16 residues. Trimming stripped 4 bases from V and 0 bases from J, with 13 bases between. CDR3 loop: CASSVYPGVSNQPQHF. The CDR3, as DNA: TGTGCCAGCAGTGTCTACCCAGGGGTTAGCAATCAGCCCCAGCATTTT.

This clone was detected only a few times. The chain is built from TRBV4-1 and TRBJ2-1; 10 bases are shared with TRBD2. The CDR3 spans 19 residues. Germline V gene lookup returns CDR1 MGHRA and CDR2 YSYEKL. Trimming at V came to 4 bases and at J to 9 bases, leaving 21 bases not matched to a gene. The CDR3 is CASSRKREGQVLSSGEQFF. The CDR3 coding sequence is TGCGCCAGCAGCCGAAAGCGGGAGGGCCAAGTATTGTCGAGCGGTGAGCAGTTCTTC.

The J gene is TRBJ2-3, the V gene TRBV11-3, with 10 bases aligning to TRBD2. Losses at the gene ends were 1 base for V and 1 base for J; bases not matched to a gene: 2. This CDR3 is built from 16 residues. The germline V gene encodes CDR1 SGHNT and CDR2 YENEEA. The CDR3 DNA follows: TGTGCCAGCAGCTTAGCAGCGGGAGGGGGCACAGATACGCAGTATTTT. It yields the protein CASSLAAGGGTDTQYF.

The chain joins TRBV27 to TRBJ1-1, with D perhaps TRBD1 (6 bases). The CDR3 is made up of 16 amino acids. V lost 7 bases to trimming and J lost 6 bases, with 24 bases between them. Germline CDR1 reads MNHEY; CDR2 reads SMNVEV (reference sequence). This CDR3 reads CASKSWGKQGLPEAFF. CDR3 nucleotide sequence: TGTGCCAGCAAGTCGTGGGGGAAACAGGGATTGCCTGAAGCTTTCTTT.